These 26 T cell receptor beta chains were sequenced from one sample in a study of cytomegalovirus exposure and HLA in healthy donors. The PCR made use of 60 Vbeta and 13 Jbeta primers. The method was immunoSEQ multiplex PCR; TCRdb's version includes in-frame clones alone and lacks a portion of them. This table holds about 25,000 clones, 79% found once. Source material: PBMCs. The receptors come from a male donor in good health and CMV-seronegative.

V gene TRBV7-8 combines with J gene TRBJ2-7; D is ambiguous. CDR1 and CDR2 from the germline V gene are SGHVS and FQNEAQ. Trimming shortened V by 5 bases and J by 0 bases, and 8 bases separated the two germline ends. The CDR3 has 13 residues. In nucleotides, the CDR3 is TGTGCCAGCAGCCCCCTAAGCTCCTACGAGCAGTACTTC. It specifies CASSPLSSYEQYF.

This sequence joins TRBV7-2 and TRBJ1-3; D not certain. The ends were cut back, 4 bases at V and 1 base at J, with 11 bases in the middle. This CDR3 contains 15 residues. Germline assignment: CDR1 SGHTA and CDR2 FQGNSA. Here the CDR3 reads CASSSYSGSGNTIYF. Here the CDR3 DNA reads TGTGCCAGCAGCTCCTACAGCGGGTCTGGAAACACCATATATTTT.

The V and J genes are TRBV27 and TRBJ2-1, with 14 bases lining up with TRBD2. V lost 5 bases, J lost 3 bases, and 3 bases stayed unmatched. CDR3 length: 16 amino acids. Per germline, CDR1 MNHEY and CDR2 SMNVEV (reference sequence). The CDR3 DNA sequence: TGTGCCAGCAGTCCCGGACTAGCGGGGGGCTACAATGAGCAGTTCTTC. As protein: CASSPGLAGGYNEQFF.

As concerns this clone: A junction end diverges from the germline sequence, so it may reflect a read error. The V and J genes are TRBV2 and TRBJ2-7, with D possibly matching TRBD1 (5 bases). This CDR3 spans 12 amino acids. Germline CDR1 and CDR2: SNHLY and FYNNEI. CDR3 coding DNA: TGTGCCAGCAGTGAAATGCGGACACCCATTGAATTC. Translating gives CASSEMRTPIEF.

This clone showed up just once. This chain links TRBV5-4 with TRBJ2-1; D not resolved. The CDR3 contains 12 residues. Deletions cut 0 bases from V and 6 bases from J, with 4 bases between. Germline V gene sequence: CDR1 SGHNT, CDR2 YYREEE (reference sequence). The CDR3: CASSLAGNEQFF. CDR3 bases: TGTGCCAGCAGCTTGGCCGGCAATGAGCAGTTCTTC.

The V gene is TRBV27, the J gene TRBJ2-7, with 12 positions matching TRBD2. Germline loops: CDR1 MNHEY, CDR2 SMNVEV (reference sequence). V lost 3 bases to trimming and J lost 2 bases; unmatched junction nucleotides: 2. The length of the CDR3 is 15 residues. In DNA form, the CDR3 reads TGTGCCAGCAGTTTTCTAGCGGGAGGGCCCTACGAGCAGTACTTC. Translated: CASSFLAGGPYEQYF.

By proportion, this clone is medium-sized. CDR3 sequence: CASSLENSGNTIYF. CDR3 sequence (DNA): TGTGCCAGCAGCTTAGAGAACTCTGGAAACACCATATATTTT. The chain employs TRBV7-3 and TRBJ1-3; the D is unclear. There are 14 residues in the CDR3. Germline V lookup: CDR1 SGHTA, CDR2 FQGTGA. Trimming pared 2 bases from V and 0 bases from J, leaving 5 bases between.

With respect to this clone: One junction end does not reproduce the germline sequence, and a read error may be involved. The CDR3: CASSAASGGPTGELFF. The DNA of the CDR3 is TGTGCTAGCAGCGCCGCTAGCGGGGGACCCACCGGGGAGCTGTTTTTT. The rearrangement joins TRBV7-7 to TRBJ2-2, with 10 bases fitting TRBD2. CDR1 is SSHAT and CDR2 is FNYEAQ in the germline V gene (reference sequence). This CDR3 comprises 16 residues.

V gene TRBV6-1 combines with J gene TRBJ2-4; a weak D match, TRBD2 (6 bases). This CDR3 is built from 14 residues. V lost 3 bases to trimming and J lost 8 bases, with 14 bases between them. CDR1 MNHNS and CDR2 SASEGT come from the germline V gene. Here the CDR3 DNA reads TGTGCCAGCAGTGAGCCGCGGGGCTTGGACATTCAGTACTTC. It is translated as CASSEPRGLDIQYF.

This sequence joins TRBV6-5 and TRBJ2-7; 14 positions match TRBD2. Germline CDR1 and CDR2: MNHEY and SVGAGI. V gave up 3 bases and J gave up 3 bases; unmatched junction bases: 1. The CDR3 is made up of 15 amino acids. This chain's CDR3 is CASSYGTSGSYEQYF. CDR3 nucleotide sequence: TGTGCCAGCAGTTATGGGACTAGCGGGAGCTACGAGCAGTACTTC.

V and J are TRBV5-1 and TRBJ2-1; tentatively, D is TRBD1 (5 bases). Trimming cost V 0 bases and J 9 bases, with 19 bases left between them. Germline CDR1 reads SGHRS; CDR2 reads YFSETQ. This CDR3 region has 16 residues. The CDR3 reads CASSLGYSPTQGEQFF. The CDR3 DNA follows: TGCGCCAGCAGCTTGGGGTACAGCCCAACCCAGGGTGAGCAGTTCTTC.

V is TRBV5-4 and J is TRBJ2-5, with TRBD2 matching 11 bases. CDR1 and CDR2 from the germline V gene are SGHNT and YYREEE (reference sequence). The V gene end was trimmed by 3 bases and the J gene end by 3 bases; junction bases not matched to a gene: 4. The CDR3 covers 15 residues. CDR3 in amino acids: CASSSPGLAEETQYF. CDR3 in DNA: TGTGCCAGCAGCTCCCCGGGACTAGCGGAAGAGACCCAGTACTTC.

A few counts support this clone. J is TRBJ2-1 and V is TRBV7-9; D may be TRBD1 (5 bases). The CDR3 extends over 15 amino acids. The V gene's germline CDR1 is SEHNR and CDR2 FQNEAQ (reference sequence). The V gene lost 0 bases and the J gene lost 8 bases, with 14 bases spanning the gap. The CDR3 reads CASSLAQGSLYEQFF. As DNA, the CDR3 is TGTGCCAGCAGCTTAGCGCAGGGAAGCCTCTATGAGCAGTTCTTC. The entire variable domain, with the rest obtained from reference TRBV7-9 and TRBJ2-1, is as follows: DTGVSQNPRHKITKRGQNVTFRCDPISEHNRLYWYRQTLGQGPEFLTYFQNEAQLEKSRLLSDRFSAERPKGSFSTLEIQRTEQGDSAMYLCASSLAQGSLYEQFFGPGTRLTVL.

This chain connects TRBV4-3 to TRBJ2-3; no clear D gene. The CDR3 is 14 residues long. Germline CDR1 LGHNA, CDR2 YSLEER. The V and J ends lost 0 bases and 2 bases respectively, with 6 bases between them. The CDR3 sequence: CASSQDLNTDTQYF. DNA of the CDR3: TGCGCCAGCAGCCAAGACTTAAACACAGATACGCAGTATTTT.

This clone was counted a single time. V usage is TRBV7-9 and J usage is TRBJ2-5; the match to TRBD1 covers 10 bases. The J call is uncertain, as TRBJ2-7 better fits the DNA end. From germline, CDR1 is SEHNR and CDR2 FQNEAQ (reference sequence). This CDR3 has 14 amino acids. The CDR3 is CASSNRDRGYEQYF. CDR3 sequence (DNA): TGTGCCAGCAGCAACCGGGACAGGGGCTACGAGCAGTACTTC.

Only a few counts were recorded for this clone. The V gene is TRBV6-1, the J gene TRBJ2-1; no reliable D call. The germline V gene has CDR1 MNHNS and CDR2 SASEGT. The CDR3 consists of 15 residues. V was shortened by 2 bases and J by 5 bases, with 13 bases between the two germline ends. CDR3 loop: CASSELFGSDNEQFF. The CDR3 bases are TGTGCCAGCAGTGAATTATTCGGGTCAGACAATGAGCAGTTCTTC.

V gene TRBV12-1 combines with J gene TRBJ2-7; the table assigns TRBD2, which was not confirmed against the DNA. TRBV12-1 is marked as a pseudogene. This CDR3 is 18 amino acids long. CDR3 loop: CASSSLTSGILLHYEQYF. Here the CDR3 DNA reads TGTGCCAGCAGCTCGTTGACTAGCGGGATCCTTTTACACTACGAGCAGTACTTC.

The chain carries TRBV4-2 and TRBJ2-5, with a weak D call TRBD2 (6 bases). The DNA end favors TRBJ2-7, so the J call may be wrong. The germline CDR1 and CDR2 sequences are LGHNA and YNFKEQ. CDR3 size: 14 residues. The CDR3 DNA sequence: TGTGCCAGCAGAGCGGGCCCGAGCTCCTACGAGCAGTACTTC. This sequence encodes CASRAGPSSYEQYF.

The gene calls are TRBV18 and TRBJ2-6, with D unresolved. CDR3 length: 15 amino acids. Germline V gene data show CDR1 as KGHSH and CDR2 as LQKENI. V was pared by 4 bases and J by 0 bases, with 7 bases between. Here the CDR3 DNA reads TGTGCCAGCTCACGAGTGAGCTCTGGGGCCAACGTCCTGACTTTC. Protein sequence: CASSRVSSGANVLTF.

V is TRBV4-3 and J is TRBJ1-5, with 8 nucleotides matching TRBD1. The CDR3 loop spans 15 amino acids. Germline-derived CDR1 and CDR2 are LGHNA and YSLEER. V trimming: 0 bases; J trimming: 11 bases; junction bases outside the gene matches: 9. CDR3 bases: TGCGCCAGCAGCCAAGATACAGGGGGAATTCAAGCCCAGCATTTT. Its translation is CASSQDTGGIQAQHF.

This clone was detected only once. The chain carries TRBV7-8 and TRBJ2-6, with 7 nucleotides matching TRBD2. CDR1 is SGHVS, CDR2 FQNEAQ, per germline. The CDR3 is 17 amino acids. Unmatched junction bases numbered 12, after V lost 8 bases and J lost 2 bases. The CDR3 region is CASLTAGPPPGANVLTF. The CDR3 bases are TGTGCCAGCTTAACAGCGGGACCCCCCCCTGGGGCCAACGTCCTGACTTTC. Variable domain in full (rest from reference TRBV7-8 and TRBJ2-6): GAGVSQSPRYKVAKRGQDVALRCDPISGHVSLFWYQQALGQGPEFLTYFQNEAQLDKSGLPSDRFFAERPEGSVSTLKIQRTQQEDSAVYLCASLTAGPPPGANVLTFGAGSRLTVL.

V gene TRBV10-2 combines with J gene TRBJ2-7, with 12 bases matching TRBD2. V lost 4 bases, J lost 0 bases, and 13 bases stayed unmatched. This CDR3 contains 19 residues. From germline, CDR1 is WSHSY and CDR2 SAAADI. The CDR3 spells CASSGGARGLAGSSYEQYF. Here the CDR3 DNA reads TGCGCCAGCAGTGGGGGAGCGCGGGGACTAGCGGGCAGCTCCTACGAGCAGTACTTC.

The V call is TRBV29-1, the J call TRBJ2-5, with 7 bases that match TRBD2. Losses at the gene ends were 4 bases for V and 11 bases for J; bases not matched to a gene: 7. The CDR3 covers 11 residues. In germline, CDR1 is SQVTM, CDR2 ANQGSEA. CDR3 DNA sequence: TGCAGCGTTGTGCGGGGGAGAGAGCAGTACTTC. Protein product: CSVVRGREQYF.

This clone was observed a few times. The J gene is TRBJ2-7, the V gene TRBV6-1, with 7 bases that match TRBD2. CDR1 is MNHNS, CDR2 SASEGT, per germline. This CDR3 spans 15 amino acids. With V trimmed by 5 bases and J by 0 bases, 7 bases remained unmatched. This CDR3 reads CASSPSGGSSYEQYF. Here the CDR3 DNA reads TGTGCCAGCAGTCCTTCGGGCGGGAGCTCCTACGAGCAGTACTTC.

On this clone: The junction departs from the called germline gene at one end, perhaps through a read error. The rearrangement links TRBV7-9 to TRBJ1-1, with unresolved D. There are 12 residues in the CDR3. Germline CDR1 SEHNR, CDR2 FQNEAQ (reference sequence). This CDR3 reads CSSSLASTEAFF. The CDR3 DNA follows: TGTTCCAGCAGCTTAGCCTCCACTGAAGCTTTCTTT.

This clone was counted between two and nine times. The chain employs TRBV6-6 and TRBJ2-1; D is undetermined. The CDR3 contains 14 residues. Trimming stripped 2 bases from V and 3 bases from J, with 8 bases between. Looked up from germline, CDR1 is MNHNY and CDR2 is SVGAGI (reference sequence). The CDR3 DNA reads TGTGCCAGCAGTTACGCTGCGAGCTACAATGAGCAGTTCTTC. Translation: CASSYAASYNEQFF.